This T cell receptor beta chain is drawn from a study of blood T cells in healthy people across ages. Study results and limitations: While age rose, TCR beta diversity per million T cells dropped in a roughly linear way. The long-lived group displayed more naive CD4+ cells, plus higher diversity, than the aged donors did.

V lost 2 bases, J lost 0 bases, and 8 bases lay in between. The CDR3 contains 16 residues. Germline CDR1 LGHDT, CDR2 YNNKEL (reference sequence). This clonotype was recorded a few times. What it binds is not known. Together with a sample-barcoded 5' primer, a J-beta primer mix was included in a second PCR lasting about 7 to 11 cycles. The template-switch adaptor was a 5' adaptor with 12 random nucleotides. It tagged each cDNA molecule. All samples yielded 2.5 million or more CDR3-containing paired-end reads. TCRdb fed the 5' RACE reads into MiXCR, producing one record per CDR3 protein. The table has hundreds of thousands of distinct CDR3 sequences, 21% seen once.

This chain connects TRBV3-1 to TRBJ2-6; no clear D. The receptor's source is a man between 70 and 80 years old in good health. Sequenced sample: blood. The DNA of the CDR3 is TGTGCCAGCAGCCAATCCGGGCCCTCTGGGGCCAACGTCCTGACTTTC. Translation gives CASSQSGPSGANVLTF.